This TCR beta chain was captured in a study of cytomegalovirus exposure and HLA in healthy donors. This clone was seen more than once but under ten times. No antigen is known for it. Germline V lookup: CDR1 LNHDA, CDR2 SQIVND (reference sequence). The length of the CDR3 is 14 residues. V lost 2 bases, J lost 5 bases, and 10 bases lay in between. Study-level results: Follow-up analysis found HLA locus-dependent TCR association rates, highest for DRB1 and lowest for HLA-C. Overall, roughly 160 TCR beta chains were annotated as cytomegalovirus-associated.

PCR amplification relied on 60 Vbeta primers (plus 13 Jbeta primers). TCRdb's copy holds only in-frame clones and misses some; the assay was immunoSEQ multiplex PCR. This table holds approximately 150,000 clones, approximately 84% found once. The specimen sequenced was PBMCs. The chain joins TRBV19 to TRBJ1-5, with D uncertain. The source is a man aged 18 to 29 in good health and CMV-seronegative. The CDR3 loop reads CASSILVVYQPQHF. The CDR3 nucleotides are TGTGCCAGTAGTATATTAGTCGTTTATCAGCCCCAGCATTTT.